A single sample gave rise to the 10 T cell receptor beta chains below, sequenced in a study of Ad26.COV2.S vaccination and SARS-CoV-2 variants. Specified treatment: some 19 received Ad26.COV2.S at low or high dose, single or two shots; a few received placebo; per-sample allocation not given. The study sampled participants on day 63 after the first vaccine or placebo injection. This table comes from immunoSEQ multiplex PCR, and its TCRdb copy is limited to in-frame clones, with some not included. The table shows roughly 400,000 clones, with approximately 91% occurring only once. The sample consisted of peripheral blood, taken in a trial of Ad26.COV2.S vaccine versus placebo. The receptors come from a person aged 18-65 years who received the Ad26.COV2.S COVID-19 vaccine or a placebo.

The chain employs TRBV6-5 and TRBJ2-1, with 7 bases aligning to TRBD1. Losses at the gene ends were 8 bases for V and 9 bases for J; bases not matched to a gene: 13. The germline V gene has CDR1 MNHEY and CDR2 SVGAGI. This CDR3 is built from 14 residues. This chain's CDR3 is CASGQESSGGEQFF. For the CDR3, the DNA is TGTGCCAGCGGACAGGAGAGTTCGGGCGGTGAGCAGTTCTTC.

The gene calls are TRBV3-1 (or the pseudogene TRBV3-2) and TRBJ1-1; D perhaps matches TRBD1 (5 bases). V shed 1 base and J shed 5 bases, with 11 bases lying between them. The germline gives CDR1 LGHDT, CDR2 YNNKEL (reference sequence). This CDR3 is 14 amino acids long. Here the CDR3 reads CASSQGAGWTEAFF. CDR3 in DNA: TGTGCCAGCAGCCAAGGGGCAGGGTGGACTGAAGCTTTCTTT.

The rearrangement links TRBV7-9 to TRBJ2-7; no firm D call. V was trimmed by 6 bases and J by 6 bases, leaving 21 bases between them. CDR1 is SEHNR, CDR2 FQNEAQ, per germline (reference sequence). This CDR3 is 15 amino acids long. The CDR3 loop reads CASSHPDRDPGEQYF. The CDR3 DNA sequence: TGTGCCAGCAGTCACCCTGACCGCGACCCCGGCGAGCAGTACTTC.

The rearrangement links TRBV11-2 to TRBJ2-7; 12 nucleotides line up with TRBD2. The CDR3 has 16 residues. The germline gives CDR1 SGHAT, CDR2 FQNNGV. After removal of 5 bases from V and 1 base from J, the junction contained 6 bases not matched to a gene. The CDR3 DNA sequence: TGTGCCAGCAGCACGCTAGCGGGAGGGCCGTCCTACGAGCAGTACTTC. Translated, it gives CASSTLAGGPSYEQYF.

Details on this clone: The sample holds other DNA sequences that translate to the same CDR3. This chain connects TRBV12-3 or TRBV12-4 to TRBJ1-2, with TRBD1 as a possible D gene (6 bases). The CDR3 runs to 13 residues. Trimming took 3 bases from V and 4 from J, leaving 9 bases between them. CDR3: CASSFGGGYGYTF. In nucleotides, the CDR3 is TGTGCCAGCAGTTTCGGGGGCGGCTATGGCTACACCTTC.

This chain connects TRBV18 to TRBJ1-1; unclear D gene. The V end was cut by 5 bases, the J end by 1 base, with 8 bases between. This CDR3 comprises 13 residues. Germline V gives CDR1 KGHSH, CDR2 LQKENI. CDR3 region: CASSVDGNTEAFF. CDR3 in DNA: TGTGCCAGCTCAGTAGATGGGAACACTGAAGCTTTCTTT.

This chain links TRBV28 with TRBJ2-3, with 8 bases identical to TRBD2. Germline loops: CDR1 MDHEN, CDR2 SYDVKM. Trimming cost V 6 bases and J 1 base; bases outside gene matches: 6. This CDR3 contains 15 residues. CDR3 sequence reads: CASRPLAGRTDTQYF. The CDR3 DNA follows: TGTGCCAGCAGGCCCTTAGCGGGACGCACAGATACGCAGTATTTT.

V and J are TRBV19 and TRBJ1-1; D gene unclear. The length of the CDR3 is 13 residues. With 5 bases removed from V and 8 bases from J, the gap between germline ends came to 15 bases. Germline loops: CDR1 LNHDA, CDR2 SQIVND (reference sequence). The CDR3 here is CASSSRTRNEAFF. For the CDR3, the DNA is TGTGCCAGTAGTTCACGGACCCGAAACGAAGCTTTCTTT.

J is TRBJ2-2 and V is TRBV7-7; 8 bases line up with TRBD1. This CDR3 comprises 17 residues. Trimming took 1 base from V and 2 from J; bases not matched to a gene: 6. The germline CDR1 and CDR2 sequences are SSHAT and FNYEAQ (reference sequence). This chain's CDR3 is CASSLGTTGGNTGELFF. Here the CDR3 DNA reads TGTGCCAGCAGCTTAGGGACTACAGGGGGAAACACCGGGGAGCTGTTTTTT.

The rearrangement links TRBV12-3 or TRBV12-4 to TRBJ1-1; TRBD1 matches 7 bases. The CDR3 contains 13 residues. Unmatched junction bases numbered 5, after V lost 6 bases and J lost 4 bases. The DNA of the CDR3 is TGTGCCAGCAGAACAGGGGCGGGCACTGAAGCTTTCTTT. Protein sequence: CASRTGAGTEAFF.